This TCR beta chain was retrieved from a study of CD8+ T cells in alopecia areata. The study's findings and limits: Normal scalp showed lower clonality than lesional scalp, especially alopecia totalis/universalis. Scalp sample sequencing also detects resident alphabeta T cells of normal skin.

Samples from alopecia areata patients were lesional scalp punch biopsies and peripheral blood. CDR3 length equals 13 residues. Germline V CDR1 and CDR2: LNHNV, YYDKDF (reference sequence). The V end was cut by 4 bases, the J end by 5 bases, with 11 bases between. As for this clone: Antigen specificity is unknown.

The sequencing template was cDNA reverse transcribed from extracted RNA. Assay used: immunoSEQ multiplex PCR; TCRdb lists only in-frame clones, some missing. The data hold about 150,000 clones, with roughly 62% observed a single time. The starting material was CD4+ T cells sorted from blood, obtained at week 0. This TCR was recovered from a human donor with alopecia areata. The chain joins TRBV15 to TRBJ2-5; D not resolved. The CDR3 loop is CATSTGPKETQYF. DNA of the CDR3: TGTGCCACCAGCACCGGGCCTAAGGAGACCCAGTACTTC.